This entry lists 7 T cell receptor beta chains sequenced from one sample in a study of control samples from healthy donors and cancer patients. Data came from immunoSEQ multiplex PCR; TCRdb stores just in-frame clones and leaves some out. The sample gives about 180,000 clones, 90% of which show up once; 1.2% to 1.5% is in the top ten. The sequenced sample consisted of blood. The source is a woman in her forties or fifties in good health.

V usage is TRBV30 and J usage is TRBJ1-3; D is unresolved. Germline assignment: CDR1 GTSNPN and CDR2 SVGIG (reference sequence). Trimming took off 0 bases at V and 4 bases at J, with 10 bases between the two ends. This CDR3 is built from 14 residues. The CDR3 region is CAWSVTGLGNTIYF. In DNA form, the CDR3 reads TGTGCCTGGAGTGTAACGGGCCTCGGAAACACCATATATTTT.

The rearrangement links TRBV27 to TRBJ1-1, with 8 bases fitting TRBD1. Germline V lookup: CDR1 MNHEY, CDR2 SMNVEV (reference sequence). This CDR3 is 15 amino acids long. V was pared by 4 bases and J by 4 bases, with 8 bases of the junction left unmatched. Here the CDR3 DNA reads TGTGCCAGCAGTTGGCAGGGGGCGAGTTCCACTGAAGCTTTCTTT. Encoded protein: CASSWQGASSTEAFF.

The CDR3 reads CASRYNRDTHGYTF. The DNA for the CDR3 is TGCGCCAGCAGGTATAACCGGGACACCCATGGCTACACCTTC. This chain connects TRBV4-1 to TRBJ1-2; D is perhaps TRBD1 (6 bases). V was trimmed by 6 bases and J by 6 bases, leaving 17 bases between them. The CDR3 has 14 amino acids. Germline V gene lookup returns CDR1 MGHRA and CDR2 YSYEKL.

V and J are TRBV6-5 and TRBJ2-3; no firm D call. Trimming removed 8 bases at V and 2 bases at J, with 5 bases between. The germline gives CDR1 MNHEY, CDR2 SVGAGI. The CDR3 is made up of 11 amino acids. The CDR3 DNA is TGTGCCAGCGGGTACACAGATACGCAGTATTTT. It specifies CASGYTDTQYF.

V gene TRBV10-1 combines with J gene TRBJ2-4; no clear D. The CDR3 runs 8 residues. Germline assignment: CDR1 WNHNN and CDR2 SYGVQD (reference sequence). Trimming removed 8 bases at V and 10 bases at J, with 3 bases between. The chain's CDR3 is CASRIQYF. Here the CDR3 DNA reads TGCGCCAGCCGTATTCAGTACTTC.

The chain carries TRBV28 and TRBJ1-2; D gene uncertain. CDR3 size: 11 residues. The V end lost 6 bases, the J end lost 4 bases, and 6 bases lay between the germline ends. Germline CDR1 MDHEN, CDR2 SYDVKM. The chain's CDR3 is CASREVYGYTF. In DNA, the CDR3 is TGTGCCAGCAGGGAAGTCTATGGCTACACCTTC.

The rearrangement links TRBV6-5 to TRBJ1-2; no clear D gene. Deletions cut 6 bases from V and 2 bases from J, with 10 bases between. The CDR3 consists of 13 residues. The V gene's germline CDR1 is MNHEY and CDR2 SVGAGI. CDR3 residues: CASSRITNYGYTF. CDR3 bases: TGTGCCAGCAGCCGTATAACAAACTATGGCTACACCTTC.